What follows is one T cell receptor beta chain and its context. The antigen remains unidentified. Trimming left V 5 bases short and J 0 bases short, with 10 bases between. This CDR3 region has 14 residues. The V gene's germline CDR1 is SGHTA and CDR2 FQGNSA. An equimolar mix of two oligonucleotides served as the beta constant-region primer for TRBC1 and TRBC2. The cDNA 3' end received a ligated single-stranded oligonucleotide carrying the SP2 primer and a 12-nucleotide UMI. Four rounds of PCR amplified the ligated cDNA using nested alpha and beta constant-region primers plus SP2. Each CDR3 protein gets one entry after TCRdb re-called the UMI-ligation and nested PCR reads with MiXCR. The table includes 120,000 to 150,000 distinct CDR3 sequences, about 17% detected once. Cells stained for CD3, CD4, CD8, CD45RA, CD27 and viability were sorted into four CD45RA/CD27 subsets. This sample was included in a study of naive and memory T cell subsets. Study findings and constraints: A few larger clonotypes appeared in naive repertoires, especially CD8, possibly memory cells re-expressing CD45RA.

V and J are TRBV7-2 and TRBJ2-5; no clear D gene. The sequence derives from a human donor in good health. Sample: naive CD4+ T cells from blood. CDR3 bases: TGTGCCAGCAGCACGTACGGGTACCAAGAGACCCAGTACTTC. This sequence encodes CASSTYGYQETQYF.